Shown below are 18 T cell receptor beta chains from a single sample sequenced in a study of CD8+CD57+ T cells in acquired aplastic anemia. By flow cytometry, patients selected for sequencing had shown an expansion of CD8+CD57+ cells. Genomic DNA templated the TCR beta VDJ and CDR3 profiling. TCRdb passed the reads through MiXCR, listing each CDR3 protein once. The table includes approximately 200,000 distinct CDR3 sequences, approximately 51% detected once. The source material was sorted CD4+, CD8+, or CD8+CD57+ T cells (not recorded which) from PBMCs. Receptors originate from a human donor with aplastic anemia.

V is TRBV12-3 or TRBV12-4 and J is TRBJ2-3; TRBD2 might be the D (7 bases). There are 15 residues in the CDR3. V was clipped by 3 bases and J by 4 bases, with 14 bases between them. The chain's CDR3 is CASSFEGGRPDTQYF. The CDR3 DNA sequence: TGTGCCAGCAGTTTTGAGGGGGGGCGCCCAGATACGCAGTATTTT.

The CDR3 coding sequence is TGTGCCAGCAGCTCAGGGGCTGGAGAGACCCAGTACTTC. Amino acid sequence: CASSSGAGETQYF. The chain joins TRBV7-3 to TRBJ2-5, with D perhaps matching TRBD1 (6 bases). The CDR3 is 13 residues long. CDR1 and CDR2 from the germline V gene are SGHTA and FQGTGA. V shed 4 bases and J shed 4 bases, with 10 bases lying between them.

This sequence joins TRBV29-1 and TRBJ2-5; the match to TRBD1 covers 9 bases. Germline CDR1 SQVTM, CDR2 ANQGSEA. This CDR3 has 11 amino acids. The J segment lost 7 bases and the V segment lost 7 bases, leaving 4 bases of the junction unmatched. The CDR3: CSALTGGTQYF. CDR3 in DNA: TGCAGCGCCCTGACAGGGGGGACCCAGTACTTC.

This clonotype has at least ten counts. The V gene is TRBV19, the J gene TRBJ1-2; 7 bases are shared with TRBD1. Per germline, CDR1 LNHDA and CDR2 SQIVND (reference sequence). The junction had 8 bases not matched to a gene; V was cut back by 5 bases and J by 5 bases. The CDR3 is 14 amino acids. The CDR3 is CASSFDRETYGYTF. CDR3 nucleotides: TGTGCCAGTAGTTTTGACAGGGAGACATATGGCTACACCTTC.

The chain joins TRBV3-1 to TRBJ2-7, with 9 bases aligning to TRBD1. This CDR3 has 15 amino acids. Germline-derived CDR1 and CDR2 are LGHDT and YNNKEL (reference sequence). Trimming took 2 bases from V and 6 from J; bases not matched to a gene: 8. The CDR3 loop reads CASSQRPGTGIEQYF. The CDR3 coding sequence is TGTGCCAGCAGCCAACGTCCCGGGACAGGGATCGAGCAGTACTTC.

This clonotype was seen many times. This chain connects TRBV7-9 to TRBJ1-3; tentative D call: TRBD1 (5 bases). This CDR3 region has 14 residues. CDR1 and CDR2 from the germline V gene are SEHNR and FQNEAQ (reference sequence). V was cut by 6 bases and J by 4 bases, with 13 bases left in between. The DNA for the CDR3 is TGTGCCAGCAGTCCCGGGGGTCGAGGAAACACCATATATTTT. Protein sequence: CASSPGGRGNTIYF.

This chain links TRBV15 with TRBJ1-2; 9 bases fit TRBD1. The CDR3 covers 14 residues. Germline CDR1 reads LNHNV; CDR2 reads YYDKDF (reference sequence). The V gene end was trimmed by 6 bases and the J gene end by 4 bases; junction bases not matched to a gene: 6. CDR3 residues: CATRDRGGSYGYTF. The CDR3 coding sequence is TGTGCCACCAGGGACAGGGGCGGAAGCTATGGCTACACCTTC.

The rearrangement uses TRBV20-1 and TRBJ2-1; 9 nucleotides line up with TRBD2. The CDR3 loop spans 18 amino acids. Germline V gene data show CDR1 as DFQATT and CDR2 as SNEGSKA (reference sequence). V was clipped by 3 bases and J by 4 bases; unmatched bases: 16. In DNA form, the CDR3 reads TGCAGTGCTAGGGCGTTAGGTGGCGGGAGGGGCAAATACAATGAGCAGTTCTTC. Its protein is CSARALGGGRGKYNEQFF.

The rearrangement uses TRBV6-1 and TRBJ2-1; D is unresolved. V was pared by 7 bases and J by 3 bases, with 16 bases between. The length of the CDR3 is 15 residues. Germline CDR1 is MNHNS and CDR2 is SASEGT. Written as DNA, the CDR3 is TGTGCCAGCACTAACCCAGCCCGTATCTACAATGAGCAGTTCTTC. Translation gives CASTNPARIYNEQFF.

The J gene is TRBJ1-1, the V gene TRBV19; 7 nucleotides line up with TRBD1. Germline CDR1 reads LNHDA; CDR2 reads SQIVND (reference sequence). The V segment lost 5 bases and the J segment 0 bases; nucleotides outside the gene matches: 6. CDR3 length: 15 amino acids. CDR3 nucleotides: TGTGCCAGTAGTGCTACAGGGGCGATGAACACTGAAGCTTTCTTT. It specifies CASSATGAMNTEAFF.

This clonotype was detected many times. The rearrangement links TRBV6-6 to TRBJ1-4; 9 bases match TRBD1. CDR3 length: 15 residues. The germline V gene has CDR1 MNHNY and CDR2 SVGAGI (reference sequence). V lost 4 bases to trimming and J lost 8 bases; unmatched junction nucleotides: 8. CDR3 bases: TGTGCCAGCAGTTCCGGGACAGGGTCGGGGGAAAAACTGTTTTTT. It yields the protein CASSSGTGSGEKLFF.

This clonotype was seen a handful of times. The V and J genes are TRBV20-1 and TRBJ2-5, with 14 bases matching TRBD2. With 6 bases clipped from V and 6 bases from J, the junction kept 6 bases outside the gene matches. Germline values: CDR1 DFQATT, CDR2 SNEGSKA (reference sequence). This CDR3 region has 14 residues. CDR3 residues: CSATGLAGVQTQYF. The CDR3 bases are TGCAGTGCCACGGGACTAGCGGGGGTCCAGACCCAGTACTTC.

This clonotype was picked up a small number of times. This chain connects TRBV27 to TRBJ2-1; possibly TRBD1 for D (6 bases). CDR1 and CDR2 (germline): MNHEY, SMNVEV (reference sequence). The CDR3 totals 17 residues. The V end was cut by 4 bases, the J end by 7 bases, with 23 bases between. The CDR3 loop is CASSSTSGHRGLNEQFF. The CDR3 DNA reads TGTGCCAGCAGTTCAACCTCGGGACACCGGGGCCTTAATGAGCAGTTCTTC.

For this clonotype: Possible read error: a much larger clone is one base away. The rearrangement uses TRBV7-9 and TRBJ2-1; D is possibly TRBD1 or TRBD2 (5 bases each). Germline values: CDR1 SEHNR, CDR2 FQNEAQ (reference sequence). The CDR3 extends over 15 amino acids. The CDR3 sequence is CASSFEGNSYNKQFF. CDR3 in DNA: TGTGCCAGCAGCTTCGAGGGGAACTCCTACAATAAGCAGTTCTTC.

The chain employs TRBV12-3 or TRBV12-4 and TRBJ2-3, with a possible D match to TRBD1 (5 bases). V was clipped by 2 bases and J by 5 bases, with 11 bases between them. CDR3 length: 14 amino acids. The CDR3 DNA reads TGTGCCAGCAGTTTATCCAGGGCCGGAGATACGCAGTATTTT. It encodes CASSLSRAGDTQYF.

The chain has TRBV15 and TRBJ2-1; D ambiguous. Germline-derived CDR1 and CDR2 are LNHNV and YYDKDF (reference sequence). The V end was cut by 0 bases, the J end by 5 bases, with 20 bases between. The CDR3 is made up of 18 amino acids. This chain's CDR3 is CATSREAPLVKVNNEQFF. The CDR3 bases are TGTGCCACCAGCAGAGAGGCCCCTCTAGTTAAGGTCAACAATGAGCAGTTCTTC.

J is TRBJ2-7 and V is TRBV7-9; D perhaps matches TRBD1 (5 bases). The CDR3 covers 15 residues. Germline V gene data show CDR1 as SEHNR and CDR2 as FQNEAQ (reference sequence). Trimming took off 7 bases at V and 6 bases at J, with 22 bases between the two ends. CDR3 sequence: CASNLQGQGLGEQYF. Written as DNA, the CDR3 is TGTGCCAGCAACCTCCAAGGGCAGGGATTGGGCGAGCAGTACTTC.

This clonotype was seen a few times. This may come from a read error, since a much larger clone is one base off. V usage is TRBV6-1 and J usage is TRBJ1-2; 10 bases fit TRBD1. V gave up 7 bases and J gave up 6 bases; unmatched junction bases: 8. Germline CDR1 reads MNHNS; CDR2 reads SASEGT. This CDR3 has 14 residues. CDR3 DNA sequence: TGTGCCAGCACCGAGTGGGGGACAGGGGATGGCTACACCTTC. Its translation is CASTEWGTGDGYTF.